This T cell receptor beta chain was obtained from a study of T cell responses to AZD1222 COVID-19 vaccine. Study-level points and caveats: In the spike-specific TCR repertoire, nearly half reportedly target unmutated variant regions.

Assay: immunoSEQ multiplex PCR; the TCRdb copy retains only in-frame clones and omits some. Of about 140,000 clones in the sample, around 92% were seen once. Worth noting for this clone: Its antigen is undetermined.

V gave up 2 bases and J gave up 5 bases, with 10 bases separating them. This CDR3 has 13 amino acids. Germline-derived CDR1 and CDR2 are MGHDK and SYGVNS. Sequences were derived from peripheral blood, sampled on day 0 of AZD1222 vaccination. This chain links TRBV25-1 with TRBJ2-7, with D perhaps being TRBD1 or TRBD2 (5 bases each). The receptor comes from an adult in good health. CDR3 nucleotide sequence: TGTGCCAGCAGTGAAGGGGGTAGGCACGAGCAGTACTTC. This encodes CASSEGGRHEQYF.